This T cell receptor (beta chain) was observed in a study of spatial heterogeneity in lung cancer. V was trimmed by 5 bases and J by 7 bases, leaving 11 bases between them. CDR3 length: 12 amino acids. Germline V lookup: CDR1 MNHEY, CDR2 SMNVEV (reference sequence). Documented time point: sample taken at primary tumor resection. The authors sequenced whole RNA from tumor, nontumor lung or frozen PBMC without sorting. Samples came from roughly 75 TRACERx patients with untreated early-stage lung cancer. TCR cDNA molecules each carried a unique molecular identifier. TCRdb processed the 5' RACE reads anew with MiXCR; each CDR3 protein has one entry. The sample includes 23,000 or so distinct CDR3 sequences, about 4.7% of them seen just once. This clonotype has a count of ten or more. Its antigen is unknown. General study findings and limits: Ubiquitous expanded tumor TCRs were observed in blood more at resection than follow-up.

The receptor's source is a male donor with early-stage non-small cell lung cancer. The gene calls are TRBV27 and TRBJ2-5, with D hard to call. Sequencing was performed on PBMCs, taken at surgery. The DNA for the CDR3 is TGTGCCAGCAGTGGGGTCTGGGGGACCCAGTACTTC. Its translation: CASSGVWGTQYF.